This TCR beta chain appears in the sequencing data of a study of blood T cells in healthy people across ages. Study at large: Template-switching capture recovered about one barcoded beta molecule per two T cells.

For the second PCR, which ran for about 6 to 12 cycles, a sample-barcoded 5' primer and a J-beta primer mix were used. MiXCR was run by TCRdb on the 5' RACE reads, yielding one entry per CDR3 protein. This table holds more than 550,000 distinct CDR3 sequences, 22% found once. Study-wide points: Naive T cell percentage strongly correlated with TCR beta diversity. While age rose, TCR beta diversity per million T cells dropped in a roughly linear way.

Comments on this clonotype: Antigen specificity is unknown.

This sequence was found in a man in his 70s in good health. Sequenced material: blood.

In DNA form, the CDR3 reads TGTGCCAGCAGCTTAGTATCGGGTTGGAGAAACACCATATATTTT. Protein: CASSLVSGWRNTIYF. V gene TRBV7-8 combines with J gene TRBJ1-3; no firm D call. Germline V gene data show CDR1 as SGHVS and CDR2 as FQNEAQ. This CDR3 spans 15 amino acids. Trimming removed 1 base from V and 5 bases from J, with 12 bases in between.